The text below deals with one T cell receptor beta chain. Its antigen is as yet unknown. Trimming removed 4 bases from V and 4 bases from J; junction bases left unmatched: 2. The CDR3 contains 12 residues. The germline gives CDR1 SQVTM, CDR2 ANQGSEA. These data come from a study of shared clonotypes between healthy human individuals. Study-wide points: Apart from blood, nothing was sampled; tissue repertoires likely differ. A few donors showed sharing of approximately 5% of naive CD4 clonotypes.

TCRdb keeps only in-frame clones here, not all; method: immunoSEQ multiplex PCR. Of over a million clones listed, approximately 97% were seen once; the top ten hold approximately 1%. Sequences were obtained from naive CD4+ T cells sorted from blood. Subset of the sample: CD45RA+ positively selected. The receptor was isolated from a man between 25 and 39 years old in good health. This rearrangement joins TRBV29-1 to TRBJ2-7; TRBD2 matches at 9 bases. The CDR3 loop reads CSVVTSGYEQYF. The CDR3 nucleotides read TGCAGCGTTGTGACTAGCGGATACGAGCAGTACTTC.